Each of the 16 T cell receptor beta chains below was sequenced from the same sample in a study of blood T cells in healthy people across ages. Together with a sample-barcoded 5' primer, a J-beta primer mix was included in a second PCR lasting about 6 to 12 cycles. TCRdb reprocessed the 5' RACE reads via MiXCR and lists one record per CDR3 protein. The sample carries 1.5 million to 2 million distinct CDR3 sequences, almost 35% recorded once. The sequenced sample was blood. Receptors were obtained from a woman aged 25 to 39 in good health.

This clonotype was detected only a few times. This may be a read error: a much more frequent sequence differs by one nucleotide. CDR3 amino acids: CASSDRGPTDMQYF. CDR3 DNA: TGTGCCAGCAGTGACAGGGGGCCCACAGATATGCAGTATTTT. The chain links TRBV6-4 to TRBJ2-3; 7 nucleotides match TRBD1. The CDR3 loop spans 14 amino acids. CDR1 is MRHNA and CDR2 is SNTAGT in the germline V gene.

The gene calls are TRBV20-1 and TRBJ1-5; D not resolved. V lost 3 bases to trimming and J lost 5 bases, with 17 bases between them. The CDR3 length is 15 residues. CDR1 and CDR2 from the germline V gene are DFQATT and SNEGSKA (reference sequence). The CDR3 DNA follows: TGCAGTGCTAGGACTGGGTTTTTAGCCCATCAGCCCCAGCATTTT. Protein sequence: CSARTGFLAHQPQHF.

The chain employs TRBV7-2 and TRBJ1-5, with unresolved D. Trimming took off 5 bases at V and 7 bases at J, with 12 bases between the two ends. This CDR3 is 13 amino acids long. In germline, CDR1 is SGHTA, CDR2 FQGNSA. The CDR3 is CASSPHSTQPQHF. The CDR3 region has the DNA TGTGCCAGCAGCCCTCACTCGACACAGCCCCAGCATTTT.

This clonotype was observed a handful of times. The V and J genes are TRBV7-6 and TRBJ2-3; D possibly matches TRBD1 or TRBD2 (5 bases each). This CDR3 is built from 16 residues. The germline gives CDR1 SGHVS, CDR2 FNYEAQ. V was pared by 6 bases and J by 1 base, with 17 bases between. The CDR3 spells CASSPNRTPGTDTQYF. The CDR3 DNA follows: TGTGCCAGCAGTCCGAACAGGACTCCTGGCACAGATACGCAGTATTTT.

The sample holds one count of this clonotype. CDR3 residues: CASSTSGRDTQYF. Written as DNA, the CDR3 is TGTGCCAGCAGTACTAGCGGGAGGGATACGCAGTATTTT. The gene calls are TRBV2 and TRBJ2-3; TRBD2 matches 12 bases. The CDR3 covers 13 residues. The V segment lost 5 bases and the J segment 6 bases; nucleotides outside the gene matches: 0. Germline-derived CDR1 and CDR2 are SNHLY and FYNNEI. The whole variable domain, filled in from reference TRBV2 and TRBJ2-3, reads EPEVTQTPSHQVTQMGQEVILRCVPISNHLYFYWYRQILGQKVEFLVSFYNNEISEKSEIFDDQFSVERPDGSNFTLKIRSTKLEDSAMYFCASSTSGRDTQYFGPGTRLTVL.

This clonotype was seen just once. The chain links TRBV6-5 to TRBJ1-3, with a weak D call TRBD1 (5 bases). V shed 11 bases and J shed 2 bases, with 16 bases lying between them. CDR1 and CDR2 (germline): MNHEY, SVGAGI. The CDR3 contains 14 residues. CDR3 loop: CAPFPGLPGNTIYF. Here the CDR3 DNA reads TGTGCCCCCTTCCCGGGGCTCCCTGGAAACACCATATATTTT.

As for this clonotype: One junction end does not reproduce the germline sequence, and a read error may be involved. This chain joins TRBV10-3 and TRBJ2-3; D might be TRBD1 (5 bases). The CDR3 length is 12 residues. From germline, CDR1 is ENHRY and CDR2 SYGVKD. CDR3 in amino acids: CAIRGITGTQYF. DNA for the CDR3: TGTGCCATCAGAGGTATAACAGGTACGCAGTATTTT.

V gene TRBV6-1 combines with J gene TRBJ2-7; tentatively, D is TRBD1 (5 bases). Trimming cost V 2 bases and J 3 bases, with 11 bases left between them. Germline V CDR1 and CDR2: MNHNS, SASEGT. The CDR3 runs to 14 residues. The CDR3 spells CASSEQSGIYEQYF. The CDR3 DNA follows: TGTGCCAGCAGTGAACAATCAGGGATCTACGAGCAGTACTTC.

This clonotype appeared once. The chain is built from TRBV6-2 or TRBV6-3 and TRBJ1-6; the D is unclear. The CDR3 loop spans 12 amino acids. V dropped 4 bases and J dropped 10 bases, with 8 bases sitting between them. In germline, CDR1 is MNHEY, CDR2 SVGEGT. The CDR3 DNA reads TGTGCCAGCAGTTCCAGCATGTCACCCCTCCACTTT. This translates into CASSSSMSPLHF.

The genes are TRBV5-1 and TRBJ2-3; D is unclear. The CDR3 sequence is 11 residues long. CDR1 and CDR2 from the germline V gene are SGHRS and YFSETQ. The CDR3 spells CPHGWTDTQYF. The CDR3 coding sequence is TGCCCCCACGGGTGGACAGATACGCAGTATTTT.

The CDR3 is CASSPNRGSDEQFF. The DNA for the CDR3 is TGTGCCAGCAGCCCTAACCGAGGGAGCGATGAGCAGTTCTTC. The chain links TRBV7-3 to TRBJ2-1; tentatively, D is TRBD2 (5 bases). Trimming took 5 bases from V and 8 from J, leaving 16 bases between them. The CDR3 length is 14 residues. Germline V CDR1 and CDR2: SGHTA, FQGTGA.

This clonotype was counted a few times. V usage is TRBV6-6 and J usage is TRBJ1-1; no firm D call. The CDR3 has 12 residues. Trimming removed 9 bases from V and 5 bases from J, with 13 bases in between. Germline V CDR1 and CDR2: MNHNY, SVGAGI (reference sequence). DNA for the CDR3: TGTGCCAGTTTGACGAAAGGGACTGAAGCTTTCTTT. Translation: CASLTKGTEAFF.

This chain joins TRBV6-6 and TRBJ2-2; 7 bases match TRBD1. The CDR3 contains 12 residues. The V gene end was trimmed by 7 bases and the J gene end by 7 bases; junction bases not matched to a gene: 3. CDR1 MNHNY and CDR2 SVGAGI come from the germline V gene (reference sequence). CDR3 DNA sequence: TGTGCCAGCAAGGGGGCGAGCGGGGAGCTGTTTTTT. The encoded protein is CASKGASGELFF.

There are many counts of this clonotype. This chain uses TRBV5-5 with TRBJ2-7; 8 nucleotides align to TRBD1. V dropped 4 bases and J dropped 4; count of bases not matched to a gene: 16. This CDR3 has 17 residues. Per the germline V gene, CDR1 is SGHKS and CDR2 is YYEKEE (reference sequence). The CDR3 sequence: CASSEGPTGVSSYEQYF. The CDR3 DNA reads as TGTGCCAGCAGCGAGGGACCGACAGGGGTTTCTTCTTACGAGCAGTACTTC.

The chain combines TRBV10-3 with TRBJ1-2; TRBD1 agrees at 7 bases. The CDR3 length is 17 residues. The V gene end was trimmed by 5 bases and the J gene end by 4 bases; junction bases not matched to a gene: 16. CDR1 is ENHRY and CDR2 is SYGVKD in the germline V gene. As DNA, the CDR3 is TGTGCCATCAGTAATCAGACAGGGTTGTATTCAGGCTATGGCTACACCTTC. Protein sequence: CAISNQTGLYSGYGYTF.

In its sample, this clonotype was seen a few times. Possible read error: a much larger clone is one base away. V gene TRBV4-1 combines with J gene TRBJ2-3, with D perhaps given as TRBD1 or TRBD2 (5 bases each). The CDR3 is made up of 12 amino acids. The germline V gene encodes CDR1 MGHRA and CDR2 YSYEKL. V was trimmed by 0 bases and J by 11 bases, leaving 9 bases between them. The CDR3 protein is CASSQDGAVQYF. CDR3 nucleotide sequence: TGCGCCAGCAGCCAAGACGGGGCAGTGCAGTATTTT.